The sample holds one count of the clone carrying this TCR beta chain. What it binds is unknown. These data come from a study of shared clonotypes between healthy human individuals. This CDR3 comprises 12 residues. Germline assignment: CDR1 SGHDT and CDR2 YYEEEE. Study outcomes and limitations: Compared with clonotypes that all four donors shared, non-shared clonotypes had lower generation probabilities. For naive CD4 cells, roughly 5% of clonotypes were shared across a handful of donors.

Authors' analysis steps: Owing to the provision of junction-only sequences devoid of quality scores by immunoSEQ, filtering differed. Repertoires were generated with immunoSEQ multiplex PCR, while TCRdb's copy carries only in-frame clones and drops some. Clonal size and the V and J genes are those of that table, whereas D and trimming came from the DNA. The sample holds 190,000 or so clones; approximately 92% are singletons and the top ten take 0.067%. This chain uses TRBV5-6 with TRBJ2-5; a weak D match, TRBD1 (6 bases). The DNA end lines up better with TRBJ2-7; the J call may be wrong. This clonotype was obtained from a woman under 40 in good health. Source material: naive CD4+ T cells sorted from blood. Subset of the sample: CD45RA+ positively selected. The DNA of the CDR3 is TGTGCCAGCCTAGGACAGTCCTACGAGCAGTACTTC. Its protein is CASLGQSYEQYF.